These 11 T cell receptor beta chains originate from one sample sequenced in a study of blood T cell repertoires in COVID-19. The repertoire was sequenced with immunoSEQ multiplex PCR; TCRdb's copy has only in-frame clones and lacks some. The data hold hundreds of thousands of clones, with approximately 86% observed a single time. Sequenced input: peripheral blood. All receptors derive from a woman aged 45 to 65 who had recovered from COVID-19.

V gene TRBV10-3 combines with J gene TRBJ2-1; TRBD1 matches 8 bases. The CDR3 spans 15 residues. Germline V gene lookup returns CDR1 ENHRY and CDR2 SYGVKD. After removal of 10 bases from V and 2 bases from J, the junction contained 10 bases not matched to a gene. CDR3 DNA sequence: TGTGCCACCAACGCTGGGGACAGGACCTACAATGAGCAGTTCTTC. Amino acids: CATNAGDRTYNEQFF.

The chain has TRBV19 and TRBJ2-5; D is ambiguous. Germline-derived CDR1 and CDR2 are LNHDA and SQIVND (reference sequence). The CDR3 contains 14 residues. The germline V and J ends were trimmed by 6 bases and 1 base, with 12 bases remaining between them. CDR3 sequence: CASSGDWSQETQYF. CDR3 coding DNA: TGTGCCAGTAGCGGAGACTGGAGCCAAGAGACCCAGTACTTC. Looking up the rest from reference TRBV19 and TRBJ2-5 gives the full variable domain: DGGITQSPKYLFRKEGQNVTLSCEQNLNHDAMYWYRQDPGQGLRLIYYSQIVNDFQKGDIAEGYSVSREKKESFPLTVTSAQKNPTAFYLCASSGDWSQETQYFGPGTRLLVL.

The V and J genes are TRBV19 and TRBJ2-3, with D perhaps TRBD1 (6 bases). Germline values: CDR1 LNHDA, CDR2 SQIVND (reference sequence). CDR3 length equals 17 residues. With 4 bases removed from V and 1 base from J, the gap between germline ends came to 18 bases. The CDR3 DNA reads TGTGCCAGTAGTAAGGCACTCCGACAGGCCCGCACAGATACGCAGTATTTT. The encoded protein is CASSKALRQARTDTQYF.

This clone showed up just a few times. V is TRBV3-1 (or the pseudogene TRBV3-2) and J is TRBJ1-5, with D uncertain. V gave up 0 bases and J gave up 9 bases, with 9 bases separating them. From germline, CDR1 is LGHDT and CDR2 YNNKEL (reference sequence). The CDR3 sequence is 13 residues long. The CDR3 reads CASSQDPPRPQHF. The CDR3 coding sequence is TGTGCCAGCAGCCAAGATCCCCCGCGGCCCCAGCATTTT.

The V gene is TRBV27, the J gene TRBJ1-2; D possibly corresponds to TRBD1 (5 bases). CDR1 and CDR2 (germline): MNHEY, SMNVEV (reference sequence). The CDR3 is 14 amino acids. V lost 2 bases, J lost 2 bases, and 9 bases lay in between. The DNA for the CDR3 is TGTGCCAGCAGTTTAGGGGCAGGGAACTATGGCTACACCTTC. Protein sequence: CASSLGAGNYGYTF.

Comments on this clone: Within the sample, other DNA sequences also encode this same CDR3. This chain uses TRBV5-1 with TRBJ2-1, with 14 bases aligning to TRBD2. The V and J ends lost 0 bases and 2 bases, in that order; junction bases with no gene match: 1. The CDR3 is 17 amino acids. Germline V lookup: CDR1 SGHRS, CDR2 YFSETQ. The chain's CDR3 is CASSLGLAGGPYNEQFF. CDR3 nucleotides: TGCGCCAGCAGCTTGGGACTAGCGGGAGGGCCCTACAATGAGCAGTTCTTC. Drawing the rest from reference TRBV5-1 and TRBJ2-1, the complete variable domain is KAGVTQTPRYLIKTRGQQVTLSCSPISGHRSVSWYQQTPGQGLQFLFEYFSETQRNKGNFPGRFSGRQFSNSRSEMNVSTLELGDSALYLCASSLGLAGGPYNEQFFGPGTRLTVL.

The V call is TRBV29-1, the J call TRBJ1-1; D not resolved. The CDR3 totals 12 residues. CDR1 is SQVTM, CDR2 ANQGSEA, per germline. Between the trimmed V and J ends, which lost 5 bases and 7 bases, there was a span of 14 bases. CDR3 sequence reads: CSVPTAGLEAFF. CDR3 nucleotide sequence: TGCAGCGTTCCTACTGCCGGTCTTGAAGCTTTCTTT.

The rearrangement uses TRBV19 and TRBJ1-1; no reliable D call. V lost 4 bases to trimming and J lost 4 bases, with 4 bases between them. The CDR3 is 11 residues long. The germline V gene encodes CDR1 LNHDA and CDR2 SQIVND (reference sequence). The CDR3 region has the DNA TGTGCCAGTAGTACCAGCACTGAAGCTTTCTTT. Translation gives CASSTSTEAFF.

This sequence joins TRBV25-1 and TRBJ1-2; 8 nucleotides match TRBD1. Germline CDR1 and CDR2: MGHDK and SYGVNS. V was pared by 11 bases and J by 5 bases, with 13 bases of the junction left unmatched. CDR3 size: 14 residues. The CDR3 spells CASEGVQGGYGYTF. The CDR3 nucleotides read TGTGCCTCCGAGGGGGTACAGGGGGGGTATGGCTACACCTTC.

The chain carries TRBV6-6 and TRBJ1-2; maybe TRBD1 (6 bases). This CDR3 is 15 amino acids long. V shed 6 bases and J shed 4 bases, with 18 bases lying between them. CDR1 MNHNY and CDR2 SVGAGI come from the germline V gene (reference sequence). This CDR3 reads CASSQQGDGGYGYTF. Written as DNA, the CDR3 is TGTGCCAGCAGCCAACAGGGAGACGGCGGCTATGGCTACACCTTC.

This CDR3 is CASSRGEDGYTF. CDR3 in DNA: TGTGCCAGCAGCCGGGGGGAGGATGGCTACACCTTC. The gene calls are TRBV13 and TRBJ1-2; D perhaps matches TRBD1 (5 bases). There are 12 residues in the CDR3. Germline V CDR1 and CDR2: PRHDT, FYEKMQ (reference sequence). Trimming shortened V by 5 bases and J by 6 bases, and 10 bases separated the two germline ends.